This T cell receptor (beta chain) comes out of a study of cytomegalovirus exposure and HLA in healthy donors. Study-wide findings and caveats: Roughly uniform sequencing depth across donors was assumed, possibly incorrectly. On later analysis, the bulk of CMV-associated TCR beta chains appeared to be HLA-restricted. An analysis done earlier found most TCR beta V segments productive about 87% or about 30% of the time.

The study ran its PCR with 60 Vbeta and 13 Jbeta primers. Measured with immunoSEQ multiplex PCR; TCRdb has only the in-frame clones, and not every one. In the table there are 150,000 to 200,000 clones, about 75% of which are singletons. This clone was found a few times. No antigen is known for it. What was sequenced was PBMCs. This TCR was sampled from a man in his fifties or sixties in good health and CMV-seropositive.

The CDR3 is CASSPTTHRNQPQHF. CDR3 bases: TGTGCCAGCAGCCCCACGACTCATCGAAATCAGCCCCAGCATTTT. This chain connects TRBV28 to TRBJ1-5; no firm D call. Looked up from germline, CDR1 is MDHEN and CDR2 is SYDVKM. V lost 6 bases and J lost 4, with 16 bases in between. This CDR3 spans 15 amino acids.